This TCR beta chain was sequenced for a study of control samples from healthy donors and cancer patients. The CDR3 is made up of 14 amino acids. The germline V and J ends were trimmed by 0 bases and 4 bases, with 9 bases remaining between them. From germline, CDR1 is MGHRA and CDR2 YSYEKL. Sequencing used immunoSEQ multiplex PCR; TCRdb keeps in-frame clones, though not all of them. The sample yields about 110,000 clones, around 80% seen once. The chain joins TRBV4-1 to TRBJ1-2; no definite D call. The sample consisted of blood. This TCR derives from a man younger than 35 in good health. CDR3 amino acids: CASSQDLALYGYTF. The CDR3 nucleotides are TGCGCCAGCAGCCAAGATCTAGCCCTCTATGGCTACACCTTC.